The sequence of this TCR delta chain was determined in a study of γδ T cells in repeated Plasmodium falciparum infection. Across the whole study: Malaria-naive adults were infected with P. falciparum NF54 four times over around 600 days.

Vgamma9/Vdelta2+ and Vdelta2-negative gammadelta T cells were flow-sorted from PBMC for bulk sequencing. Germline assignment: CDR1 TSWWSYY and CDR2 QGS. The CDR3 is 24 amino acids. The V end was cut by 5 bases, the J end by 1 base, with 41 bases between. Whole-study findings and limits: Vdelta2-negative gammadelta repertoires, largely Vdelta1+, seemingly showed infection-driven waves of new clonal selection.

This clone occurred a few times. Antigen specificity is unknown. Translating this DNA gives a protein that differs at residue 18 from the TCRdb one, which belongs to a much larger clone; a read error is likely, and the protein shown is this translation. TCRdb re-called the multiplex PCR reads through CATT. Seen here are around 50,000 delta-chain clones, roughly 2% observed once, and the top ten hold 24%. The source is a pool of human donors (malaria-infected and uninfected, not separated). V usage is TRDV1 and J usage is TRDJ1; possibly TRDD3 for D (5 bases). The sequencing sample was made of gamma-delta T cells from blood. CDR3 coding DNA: TGTGCTCTTGGGAAGGATAACTTCTATCCCCTATTCAAGACCCAACCCTTTTGCACCGATAAACTCATCTTT. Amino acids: CALGKDNFYPLFKTQPFCTDKLIF.